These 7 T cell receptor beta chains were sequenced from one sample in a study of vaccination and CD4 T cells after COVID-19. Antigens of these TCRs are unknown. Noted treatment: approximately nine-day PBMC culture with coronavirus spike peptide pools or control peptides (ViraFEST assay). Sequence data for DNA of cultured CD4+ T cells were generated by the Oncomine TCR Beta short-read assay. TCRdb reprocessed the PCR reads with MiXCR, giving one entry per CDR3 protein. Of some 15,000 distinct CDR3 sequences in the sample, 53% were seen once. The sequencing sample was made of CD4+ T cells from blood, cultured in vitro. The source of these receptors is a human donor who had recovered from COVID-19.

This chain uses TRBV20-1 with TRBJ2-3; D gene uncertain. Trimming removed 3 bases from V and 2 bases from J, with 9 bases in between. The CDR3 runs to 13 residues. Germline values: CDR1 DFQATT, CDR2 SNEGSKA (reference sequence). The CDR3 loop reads CSASLGSTDTQYF. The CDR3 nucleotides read TGCAGTGCTAGTTTAGGATCCACAGATACGCAGTATTTT.

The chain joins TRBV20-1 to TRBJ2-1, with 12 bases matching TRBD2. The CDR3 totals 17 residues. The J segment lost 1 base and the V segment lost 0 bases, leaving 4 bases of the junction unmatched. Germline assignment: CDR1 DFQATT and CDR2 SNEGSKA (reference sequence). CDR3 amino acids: CSARDFGTSGSYNEQFF. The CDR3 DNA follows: TGCAGTGCTAGAGATTTCGGGACTAGCGGGTCCTACAATGAGCAGTTCTTC.

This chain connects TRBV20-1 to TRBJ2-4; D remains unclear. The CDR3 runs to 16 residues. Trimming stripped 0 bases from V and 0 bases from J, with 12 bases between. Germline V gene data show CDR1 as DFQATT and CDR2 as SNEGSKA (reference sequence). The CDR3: CSARDDGILAKNIQYF. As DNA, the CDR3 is TGCAGTGCTAGAGATGATGGAATCCTAGCCAAAAACATTCAGTACTTC.

The CDR3 loop is CASSVEGSGSYEQYF. CDR3 nucleotides: TGTGCCAGCAGTGTTGAGGGCTCGGGCTCCTACGAGCAGTACTTC. The chain links TRBV6-1 to TRBJ2-7; D possibly corresponds to TRBD2 (5 bases). V was clipped by 4 bases and J by 0 bases, with 13 bases between them. The CDR3 contains 15 residues. Germline lookup yields CDR1 MNHNS and CDR2 SASEGT.

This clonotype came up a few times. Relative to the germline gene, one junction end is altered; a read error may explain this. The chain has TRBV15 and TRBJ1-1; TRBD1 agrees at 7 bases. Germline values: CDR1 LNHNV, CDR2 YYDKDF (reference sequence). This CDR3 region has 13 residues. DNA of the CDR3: TGTGCCACCAGTAGAGGGGGCGGAACTGAAGCTTTCTTT. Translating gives CATSRGGGTEAFF.

The CDR3 region is CSARVVAGGNYGYTF. The CDR3 nucleotides read TGCAGTGCTAGGGTCGTTGCAGGGGGTAACTATGGCTACACCTTC. The gene calls are TRBV20-1 and TRBJ1-2; 7 nucleotides agree with TRBD1. V lost 3 bases and J lost 1; bases outside the gene matches: 8. The CDR3 is 15 amino acids. The V gene's germline CDR1 is DFQATT and CDR2 SNEGSKA (reference sequence).

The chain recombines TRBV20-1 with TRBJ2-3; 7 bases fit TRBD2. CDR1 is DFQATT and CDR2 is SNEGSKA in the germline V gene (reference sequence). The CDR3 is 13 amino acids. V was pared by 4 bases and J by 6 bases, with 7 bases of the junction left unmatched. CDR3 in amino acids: CSATKILADTQYF. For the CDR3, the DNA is TGCAGTGCTACTAAAATACTAGCGGATACGCAGTATTTT.